This T cell receptor (beta chain) was captured by sequencing in a study of blood T cell repertoires in COVID-19. Study background: The United States, Italy and Spain were the sources of the acute and convalescent COVID-19 samples. In each case, the material was cDNA or gDNA derived from T cells, B-cell-depleted T cells, or PBMCs.

CDR1 and CDR2 from the germline V gene are SGHTA and FQGNSA. The CDR3 loop spans 15 amino acids. V shed 5 bases and J shed 5 bases, with 17 bases lying between them. Source study methods: Estimates of nucleated cell counts were drawn from the amplification of reference gene primers. Clones were read by immunoSEQ multiplex PCR, and TCRdb kept only the in-frame ones, dropping some. V and J calls and clone size are copied from that table; D and trimming were computed from the DNA. The sample includes 45,000 to 60,000 clones, 90% of them seen just once. The J gene is TRBJ2-3, the V gene TRBV7-2, with a possible D match to TRBD2 (6 bases). The clonotype originates from a man aged 50 to 60 with acute or convalescent COVID-19. Material for sequencing was peripheral blood. Here the CDR3 DNA reads TGTGCCAGCAGCCCAAGTGGGACTCGGGGAGATACGCAGTATTTT. Translating gives CASSPSGTRGDTQYF.